This record looks at one T cell receptor beta chain sequence and its context. Its antigen is as yet unknown. Each donor was healthy, and each was a bone marrow donor. Germline lookup yields CDR1 SGHDN and CDR2 FVKESK. This CDR3 is built from 13 residues. The V end lost 4 bases, the J end lost 2 bases, and 6 bases lay between the germline ends. This record belongs to a study of cytomegalovirus exposure and HLA in healthy donors. General study results and limits: A later analysis, which compared TCR beta chains of equal frequency, found the HLA-associated ones more clonally expanded. Later on, an analysis found that several of the most significant clusters appeared to be linked to common viral pathogens, which included parvovirus B19.

The PCR was carried out with 60 Vbeta primers and 13 Jbeta primers. In the study's own analysis: Approximately 79 million unique TCR beta chains, some 9.9 million of them shared, were counted by a later analysis. Here immunoSEQ multiplex PCR was the method, and the copy in TCRdb shows in-frame clones only, minus some. The DNA was the basis for D and trimming; V, J and clone size are from that table. The sample shows roughly 160,000 clones, about three quarters of them seen only once. The clonotype was recovered from a man in his fifties in good health and CMV-seropositive. Source material: PBMCs. The rearrangement uses TRBV14 and TRBJ2-1; D unclear. CDR3 sequence (DNA): TGTGCCAGCAGCCTGCAGGCCTACAATGAGCAGTTCTTC. Amino acids: CASSLQAYNEQFF.